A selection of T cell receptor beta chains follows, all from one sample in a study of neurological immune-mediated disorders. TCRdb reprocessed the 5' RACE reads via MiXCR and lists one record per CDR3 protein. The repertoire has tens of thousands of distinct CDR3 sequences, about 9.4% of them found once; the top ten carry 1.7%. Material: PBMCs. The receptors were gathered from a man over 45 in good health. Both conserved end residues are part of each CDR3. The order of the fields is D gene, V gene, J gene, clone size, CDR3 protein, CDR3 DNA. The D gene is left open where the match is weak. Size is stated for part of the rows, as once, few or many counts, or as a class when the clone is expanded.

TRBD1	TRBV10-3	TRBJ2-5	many	CAISTGQGQETQYF	TGTGCCATCAGTACGGGACAGGGACAAGAGACCCAGTACTTC
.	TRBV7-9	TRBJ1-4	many	CASSRQTEKLFF	TGTGCCAGCAGTCGACAGACCGAAAAACTGTTTTTT
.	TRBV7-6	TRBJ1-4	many	CASSLAGWAAEKLFF	TGTGCCAGCAGCTTAGCGGGCTGGGCAGCTGAAAAACTGTTTTTT
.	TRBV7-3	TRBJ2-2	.	CASSLSVSGELFF	TGTGCCAGCAGCTTATCGGTGTCCGGGGAGCTGTTTTTT
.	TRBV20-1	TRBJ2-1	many	CSANPLRYYNEQFF	TGCAGTGCCAACCCCTTGCGGTACTACAATGAGCAGTTCTTC
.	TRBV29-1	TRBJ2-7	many	CSVSESYEQYF	TGCAGCGTCTCAGAGTCCTACGAGCAGTACTTC
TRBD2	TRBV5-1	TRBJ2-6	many	CASSRRLLAGGSGANVLTF	TGCGCCAGCAGCCGACGCTTACTAGCGGGAGGGTCTGGGGCCAACGTCCTGACTTTC
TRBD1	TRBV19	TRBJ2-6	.	CASRHRGAGANVLTF	TGTGCCAGTAGGCACAGGGGAGCTGGGGCCAACGTCCTGACTTTC
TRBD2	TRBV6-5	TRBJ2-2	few	CASRGLTSGVNTGELFF	TGTGCCAGCAGAGGATTGACTAGCGGAGTTAACACCGGGGAGCTGTTTTTT
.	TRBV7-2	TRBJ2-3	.	CASTVGLEGVSDTQYF	TGTGCCAGCACGGTCGGGTTAGAGGGAGTGTCAGATACGCAGTATTTT
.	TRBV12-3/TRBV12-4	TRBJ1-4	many	CASSPTRLTNEKLFF	TGTGCCAGCAGCCCGACTAGACTGACCAATGAAAAACTGTTTTTT
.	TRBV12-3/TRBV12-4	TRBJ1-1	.	CASSPQIWGFAEAFF	TGTGCCAGCAGCCCCCAGATCTGGGGGTTCGCTGAAGCTTTCTTT
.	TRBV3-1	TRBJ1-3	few	CASSQGPAVGNTIYF	TGTGCCAGCAGCCAAGGCCCCGCGGTAGGAAACACCATATATTTT
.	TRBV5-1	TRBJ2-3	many	CASSLEGDGSTDTQYF	TGCGCCAGCAGCTTGGAGGGAGACGGTAGCACAGATACGCAGTATTTT
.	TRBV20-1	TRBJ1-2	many	CSASPLSRNYGYTF	TGCAGTGCTAGCCCCCTTTCAAGAAACTATGGCTACACCTTC
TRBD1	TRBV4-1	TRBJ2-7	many	CASSQVPQGAGEQYF	TGCGCCAGCAGCCAGGTCCCGCAGGGGGCCGGGGAGCAGTACTTC
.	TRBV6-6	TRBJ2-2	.	CASTSPVPRTGELFF	TGTGCCAGCACCTCCCCGGTCCCCCGAACCGGGGAGCTGTTTTTT
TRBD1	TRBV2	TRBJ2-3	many	CASSRQGAGRDTQYF	TGTGCCAGCAGTCGGCAGGGGGCCGGAAGAGATACGCAGTATTTT
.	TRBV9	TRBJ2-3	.	CASSAQRSTDTQYF	TGTGCCAGCAGCGCCCAGCGGAGCACAGATACGCAGTATTTT
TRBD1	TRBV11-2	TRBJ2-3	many	CASSLMGQYTDTQYF	TGTGCCAGCAGCTTAATGGGACAGTACACAGATACGCAGTATTTT
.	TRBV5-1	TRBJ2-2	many	CASSREGNGELFF	TGCGCCAGCAGTCGTGAGGGAAACGGGGAGCTGTTTTTT
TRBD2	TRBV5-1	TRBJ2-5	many	CASSSLRTSAQETQYF	TGCGCCAGCAGCTCCTTGCGGACTAGCGCCCAAGAGACCCAGTACTTC
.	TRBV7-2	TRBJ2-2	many	CASSWGLSNTGELFF	TGTGCCAGCAGCTGGGGACTCTCAAACACCGGGGAGCTGTTTTTT
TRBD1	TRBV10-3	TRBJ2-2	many	CAISVQGATGELFF	TGTGCCATCAGTGTGCAGGGGGCTACCGGGGAGCTGTTTTTT
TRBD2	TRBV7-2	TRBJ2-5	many	CATGLAGGRGETQYF	TGTGCCACCGGACTTGCGGGGGGCCGGGGGGAGACCCAGTACTTC
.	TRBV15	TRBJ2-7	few	CATSREGRAYEQYF	TGTGCCACCAGCAGAGAGGGCAGGGCTTACGAGCAGTACTTC
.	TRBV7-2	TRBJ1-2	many	CASSSPGGSYGYTF	TGTGCCAGCAGCTCTCCCGGGGGGTCATATGGCTACACCTTC
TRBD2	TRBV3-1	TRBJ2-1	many	CASSQVRTSGRVNEQFF	TGTGCCAGCAGCCAAGTACGGACTAGCGGGAGGGTCAATGAGCAGTTCTTC
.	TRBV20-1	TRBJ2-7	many	CSASGPRDEQYF	TGCAGTGCTTCCGGTCCTCGGGACGAGCAGTACTTC
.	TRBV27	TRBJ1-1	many	CASSLYFSGPPHTEAFF	TGTGCCAGCAGTTTGTATTTTTCGGGGCCACCCCACACTGAAGCTTTCTTT
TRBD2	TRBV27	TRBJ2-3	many	CASRSPRAGGPPKGTDTQYF	TGTGCCAGCAGGTCTCCCCGGGCGGGAGGCCCGCCCAAAGGCACAGATACGCAGTATTTT
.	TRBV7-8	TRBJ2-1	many	CASSAFQGISYNEQFF	TGTGCCAGCAGCGCTTTTCAGGGAATCTCCTACAATGAGCAGTTCTTC
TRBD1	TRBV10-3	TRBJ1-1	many	CAISPRDRGNEAFF	TGTGCCATCAGTCCTCGGGACAGGGGGAATGAAGCTTTCTTT
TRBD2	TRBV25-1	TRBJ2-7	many	CASPVSPLAGTPYEQYF	TGTGCCAGCCCTGTGTCCCCACTAGCGGGCACTCCCTACGAGCAGTACTTC
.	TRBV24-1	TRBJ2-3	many	CATSTGGSDTDTQYF	TGTGCCACCAGTACCGGAGGTAGCGACACAGATACGCAGTATTTT
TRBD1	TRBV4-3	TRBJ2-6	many	CASSQTGTASGANVLTF	TGCGCCAGCAGCCAAACCGGGACAGCCTCTGGGGCCAACGTCCTGACTTTC
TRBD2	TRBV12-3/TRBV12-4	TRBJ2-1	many	CASSLSGGMYNEQFF	TGTGCCAGCAGTTTAAGCGGGGGAATGTACAATGAGCAGTTCTTC
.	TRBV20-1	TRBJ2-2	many	CSASPGPRGAGELFF	TGCAGTGCATCCCCCGGGCCCCGGGGAGCCGGGGAGCTGTTTTTT
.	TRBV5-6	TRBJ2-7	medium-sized	CASSSTGRYEQYF	TGTGCCAGCAGCTCCACCGGGAGATACGAGCAGTACTTC
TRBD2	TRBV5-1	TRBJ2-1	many	CASSSGGAYNEQFF	TGCGCCAGCAGTAGCGGGGGGGCCTACAATGAGCAGTTCTTC
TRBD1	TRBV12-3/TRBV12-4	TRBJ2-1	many	CASGTWTGGGNEQFF	TGTGCCAGCGGGACCTGGACAGGGGGAGGCAATGAGCAGTTCTTC
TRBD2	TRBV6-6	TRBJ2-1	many	CASSYTSGRAGADEQFF	TGTGCCAGCAGCTATACTAGCGGGAGGGCCGGGGCGGATGAGCAGTTCTTC